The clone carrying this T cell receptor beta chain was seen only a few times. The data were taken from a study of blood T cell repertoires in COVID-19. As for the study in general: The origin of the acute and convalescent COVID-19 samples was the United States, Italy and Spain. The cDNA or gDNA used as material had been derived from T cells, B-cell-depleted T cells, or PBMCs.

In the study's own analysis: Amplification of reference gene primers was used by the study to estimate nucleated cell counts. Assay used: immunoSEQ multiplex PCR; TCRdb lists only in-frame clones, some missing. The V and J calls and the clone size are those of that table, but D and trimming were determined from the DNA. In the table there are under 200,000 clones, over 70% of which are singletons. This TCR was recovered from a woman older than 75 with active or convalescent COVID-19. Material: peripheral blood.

Here the CDR3 reads CASETGRYYGYTF. The CDR3 DNA reads TGTGCCAGCGAGACAGGGAGATACTATGGCTACACCTTC. The chain combines TRBV19 with TRBJ1-2; TRBD1 agrees at 7 bases. The CDR3 contains 13 residues. V lost 9 bases, J lost 3 bases, and 7 bases stayed unmatched. Germline-derived CDR1 and CDR2 are LNHDA and SQIVND (reference sequence).